The entry below describes one T cell receptor beta chain. The antigen remains unidentified. V lost 4 bases to trimming and J lost 2 bases, with 9 bases between them. CDR3 size: 14 residues. The germline V gene encodes CDR1 SGHNT and CDR2 YYREEE (reference sequence). This specimen comes from a study of shared clonotypes between healthy human individuals. Study summary: Plates per donor: three CD4 naive, three CD4 memory, two CD8 naive, one CD8 memory. Study findings and constraints: Across a handful of donors, naive CD4 shared roughly 5%, naive CD8 less than 4%, memory CD4 about 2.5%, memory CD8 around 0.36%.

Every immunoSEQ plate was one replicate of a subset's evenly spread DNA. Clones were read by immunoSEQ multiplex PCR, and TCRdb kept only the in-frame ones, dropping some. The table shows approximately 2.3 million clones, with about 92% occurring only once. The chain uses TRBV5-4 and TRBJ2-2; D gene unclear. Material: naive CD4+ T cells from PBMCs. Subset of the sample: CD45RA+ positively selected. This receptor was obtained from a man between 18 and 29 years old in good health. Some clones in this sample may be carry-over from other donors' samples. Written as DNA, the CDR3 is TGTGCCAGCAGCATAGGCAGAAACACCGGGGAGCTGTTTTTT. Protein sequence: CASSIGRNTGELFF.